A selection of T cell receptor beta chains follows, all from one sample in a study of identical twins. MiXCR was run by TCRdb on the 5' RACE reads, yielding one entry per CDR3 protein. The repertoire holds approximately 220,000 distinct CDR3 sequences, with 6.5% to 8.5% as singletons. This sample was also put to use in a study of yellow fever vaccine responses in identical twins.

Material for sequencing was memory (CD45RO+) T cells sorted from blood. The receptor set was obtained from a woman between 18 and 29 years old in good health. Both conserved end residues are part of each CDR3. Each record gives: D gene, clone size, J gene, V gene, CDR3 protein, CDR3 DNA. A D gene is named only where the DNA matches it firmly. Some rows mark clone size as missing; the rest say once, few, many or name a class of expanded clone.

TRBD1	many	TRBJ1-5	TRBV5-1	CASSLATGGNQPQHF	TGCGCCAGCAGCTTGGCGACAGGGGGCAATCAGCCCCAGCATTTT
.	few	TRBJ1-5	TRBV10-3	CATTPAGNQPQHF	TGTGCCACAACCCCTGCAGGGAATCAGCCCCAGCATTTT
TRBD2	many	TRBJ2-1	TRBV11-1	CASSPYEGLAAFSSYNEQFF	TGTGCCAGCAGCCCATACGAGGGACTAGCGGCCTTTAGCTCCTACAATGAGCAGTTCTTC
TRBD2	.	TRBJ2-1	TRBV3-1	CASKTSGGSSYNEQFF	TGTGCCAGCAAGACTAGCGGGGGGAGCTCCTACAATGAGCAGTTCTTC
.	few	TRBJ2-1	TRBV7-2	CASSLNTNYNEQFF	TGTGCCAGCAGCTTAAATACAAACTACAATGAGCAGTTCTTC
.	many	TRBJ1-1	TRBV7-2	CASRTDPTGGTEAFF	TGTGCCAGCAGAACGGACCCCACCGGGGGCACTGAAGCTTTCTTT
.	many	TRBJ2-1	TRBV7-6	CASSSDSHSNEQFF	TGTGCCAGCAGCTCCGATTCCCACTCGAATGAGCAGTTCTTC
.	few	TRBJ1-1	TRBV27	CASFKTRDNTEAFF	TGTGCCAGCTTCAAAACGCGGGATAACACTGAAGCTTTCTTT
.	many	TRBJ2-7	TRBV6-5	CASSSQGFSYEQYF	TGTGCCAGCAGTTCACAGGGATTCTCCTACGAGCAGTACTTC
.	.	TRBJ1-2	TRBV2	CASRPDGANYGYTF	TGTGCCAGCAGGCCGGACGGGGCTAACTATGGCTACACCTTC
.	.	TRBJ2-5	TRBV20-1	CSARTFSAGETQYF	TGCAGTGCTAGAACCTTCTCGGCGGGGGAGACCCAGTACTTC
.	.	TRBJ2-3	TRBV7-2	CASRKTRALDGDTQYF	TGTGCCAGCAGAAAAACCAGGGCACTAGACGGGGATACGCAGTATTTT
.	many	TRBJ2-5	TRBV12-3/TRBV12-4	CASSSEERETQYF	TGTGCCAGCAGTTCTGAAGAACGGGAGACCCAGTACTTC
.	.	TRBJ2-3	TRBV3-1	CASSQRTVSTDTQYF	TGTGCCAGCAGCCAAAGGACAGTTAGCACAGATACGCAGTATTTT
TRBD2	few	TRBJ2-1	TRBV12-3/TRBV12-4	CASTGSGRAGNEQFF	TGTGCCAGCACCGGTAGCGGGAGGGCCGGGAATGAGCAGTTCTTC
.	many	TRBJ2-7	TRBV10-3	CAISGGPGEQYF	TGTGCCATCAGTGGGGGGCCAGGCGAGCAGTACTTC
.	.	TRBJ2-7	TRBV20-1	CSARTVKSYEQYF	TGCAGTGCTAGGACTGTTAAATCCTACGAGCAGTACTTC
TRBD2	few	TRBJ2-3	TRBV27	CASSYSAGLAGATDTQYF	TGTGCCAGCAGTTATTCTGCGGGCCTAGCGGGGGCCACAGATACGCAGTATTTT
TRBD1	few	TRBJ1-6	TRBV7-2	CASSVDRGHNSPLHF	TGTGCCAGCAGCGTGGACAGGGGCCATAATTCACCCCTCCACTTT
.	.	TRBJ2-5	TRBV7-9	CASSALGGETQYF	TGTGCCAGCAGCGCACTCGGAGGAGAGACCCAGTACTTC
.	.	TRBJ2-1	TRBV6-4	CASSPGTNSYNEQFF	TGTGCCAGCAGTCCCGGGACCAACTCCTACAATGAGCAGTTCTTC
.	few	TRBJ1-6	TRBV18	CASSPPGRKSPLHF	TGTGCCAGCTCACCACCTGGGAGGAAATCACCCCTCCACTTT
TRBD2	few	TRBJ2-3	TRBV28	CASSFGAGGYTDTQYF	TGTGCCAGCAGTTTTGGGGCGGGAGGGTACACAGATACGCAGTATTTT
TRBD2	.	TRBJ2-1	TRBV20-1	CSASSALAGGLYNEQFF	TGCAGTGCTAGTTCGGCTTTGGCGGGGGGGCTGTACAATGAGCAGTTCTTC
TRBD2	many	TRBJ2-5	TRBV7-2	CASSSLGGVQETQYF	TGTGCCAGCAGCTCACTTGGGGGGGTCCAAGAGACCCAGTACTTC
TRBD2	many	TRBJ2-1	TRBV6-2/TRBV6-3	CASSPLAGGNEQFF	TGTGCCAGCAGTCCTCTAGCGGGAGGCAATGAGCAGTTCTTC